Below, 7 T cell receptor beta chains from the same sample are listed, as sequenced in a study of human T cells and chemical hapten exposure. Time point defined: pre-sensitization, week 0. As for treatment: therapeutic diphenylcyclopropenone sensitization with weekly scalp DPC. TCRdb re-called the RACE reads through MiXCR, storing one row per CDR3 protein. The repertoire holds about 350,000 distinct CDR3 sequences, with approximately 5% as singletons. The material was whole blood, obtained in connection with sensitization to the hapten diphenylcyclopropenone (DPC). The receptors derive from a woman younger than 35 with alopecia areata. Some clones in this sample may be carry-over from other donors' samples.

This clonotype was seen only a few times. This sequence joins TRBV10-3 and TRBJ1-6; 8 nucleotides align to TRBD1. Germline assignment: CDR1 ENHRY and CDR2 SYGVKD. The CDR3 length is 15 residues. V lost 11 bases and J lost 1; bases outside the gene matches: 7. This CDR3 reads CAVQGDRSYNSPLHF. The CDR3 bases are TGTGCCGTACAGGGGGATCGGTCCTATAATTCACCCCTCCACTTT.

This clonotype was recorded many times. The chain couples TRBV7-8 to TRBJ2-3; D is undetermined. This CDR3 spans 11 amino acids. The V end lost 4 bases, the J end lost 7 bases, and 6 bases lay between the germline ends. The germline gives CDR1 SGHVS, CDR2 FQNEAQ. In nucleotides, the CDR3 is TGTGCCAGCAGCTCTGAAAATACGCAGTATTTT. Protein: CASSSENTQYF.

This clonotype was counted only a few times. The V gene is TRBV27, the J gene TRBJ2-3; 14 positions agree with TRBD2. Per germline, CDR1 MNHEY and CDR2 SMNVEV (reference sequence). J gave up 5 bases and V 2 bases, and 3 bases lay outside the gene matches. CDR3 length equals 16 residues. CDR3 in amino acids: CASSLRLAGGRDTQYF. CDR3 bases: TGTGCCAGCAGTTTACGACTAGCGGGGGGGCGAGATACGCAGTATTTT.

This clonotype was seen ten or more times. The chain joins TRBV14 to TRBJ1-2; 7 positions agree with TRBD1. This CDR3 contains 15 residues. V gave up 4 bases and J gave up 4 bases; unmatched junction bases: 9. Germline V CDR1 and CDR2: SGHDN, FVKESK. As DNA, the CDR3 is TGTGCCAGCAGCCCGCCTAGACAGGGCATCTATGGCTACACCTTC. Translation gives CASSPPRQGIYGYTF.

The chain combines TRBV29-1 with TRBJ2-3; 11 positions match TRBD2. CDR1 SQVTM and CDR2 ANQGSEA come from the germline V gene. The CDR3 consists of 14 residues. The ends lost 5 bases at V and 6 bases at J; junction bases unmatched: 7. CDR3 DNA sequence: TGCAGCGTTAGGGCTAGCGGGGGGTTTGATACGCAGTATTTT. Its protein product is CSVRASGGFDTQYF.

At least ten counts were recorded for this clonotype. This sequence joins TRBV2 and TRBJ1-6, with no clear D. From germline, CDR1 is SNHLY and CDR2 FYNNEI. Trimming left V 2 bases short and J 9 bases short, with 17 bases between. This CDR3 has 16 amino acids. The CDR3 here is CASSERASPGGSPLHF. CDR3 coding DNA: TGTGCCAGCAGTGAACGTGCTTCTCCAGGAGGTTCACCCCTCCACTTT.

This clonotype has a single count. The V call is TRBV6-6, the J call TRBJ1-5, with no clear D. The CDR3 totals 11 residues. V dropped 6 bases and J dropped 4 bases, with 4 bases sitting between them. Germline values: CDR1 MNHNY, CDR2 SVGAGI (reference sequence). The CDR3 protein is CASRDNQPQHF. In DNA form, the CDR3 reads TGTGCCAGCAGGGATAATCAGCCCCAGCATTTT.